This record looks at one T cell receptor (beta chain) sequence and its context. All the donors were Caucasian adults who lived in Nashville, Tennessee. This sample was included in a study of shared clonotypes between healthy human individuals. Study details: Each donor's CD4 naive and CD4 memory cells filled three plates apiece, CD8 naive two, and CD8 memory one.

Profiling relied on immunoSEQ multiplex PCR, and the TCRdb table lists in-frame clones only, not all of them. The sample includes 170,000 or so clones, approximately 70% seen only once; the top ten take 10%. Material: memory CD4+ T cells sorted from blood. Subset in this sample: CD45RA-negative fraction. The receptor comes from a man aged 25-45 years in good health.

In DNA form, the CDR3 reads TGTGCCAGCAGCTTACTAGCGGGAGGGTTCGCGAACACCGGGGAGCTGTTTTTT. Protein product: CASSLLAGGFANTGELFF. V gene TRBV7-8 combines with J gene TRBJ2-2, with TRBD2 identical over 12 bases. This CDR3 is 18 amino acids long. The junction had 4 bases not matched to a gene; V was cut back by 2 bases and J by 0 bases. The germline V gene has CDR1 SGHVS and CDR2 FQNEAQ.